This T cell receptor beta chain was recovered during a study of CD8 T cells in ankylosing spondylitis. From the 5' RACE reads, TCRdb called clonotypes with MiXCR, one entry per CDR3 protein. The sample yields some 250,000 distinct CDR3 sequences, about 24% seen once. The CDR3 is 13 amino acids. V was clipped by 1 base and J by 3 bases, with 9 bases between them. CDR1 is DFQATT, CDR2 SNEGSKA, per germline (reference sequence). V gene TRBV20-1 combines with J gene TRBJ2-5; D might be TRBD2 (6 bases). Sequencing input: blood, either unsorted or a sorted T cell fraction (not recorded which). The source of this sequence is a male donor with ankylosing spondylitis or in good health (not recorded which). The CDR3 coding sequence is TGCAGTGCTAGAGTAGGCGGGGAAGAGACCCAGTACTTC. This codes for CSARVGGEETQYF.